This TCR beta chain was found in a study of CD8 T cells in Susac syndrome. This clonotype showed up just a few times. Its antigen is unidentified. The V end was cut by 1 base, the J end by 4 bases, with 23 bases between. This CDR3 comprises 19 residues. Per the germline V gene, CDR1 is LGHNA and CDR2 is YNFKEQ. Random-hexamer reverse transcription was applied to about 0.5 to 1 ug RNA. TCRdb passed the immunoSEQ multiplex PCR reads through MiXCR, listing each CDR3 protein once. The sample yields 95,000 to 150,000 distinct CDR3 sequences, 85% to 95% seen once. Relapsing-remitting disease, either stable or active, was present in the multiple sclerosis controls, who were treatment-naive patients. TEMRA cells were FACS-enriched, while CD8+ and CD4+ T cells were negatively isolated. Study conclusions and caveats: As acknowledged by the study, its TCR sequencing and HLA analysis included a relatively small number of individuals.

The sample consisted of CD8+ T cells from PBMCs. This rearrangement joins TRBV4-2 to TRBJ2-1; D perhaps matches TRBD2 (6 bases). The TCR was taken from a human donor with multiple sclerosis. Written as DNA, the CDR3 is TGTGCCAGCAGCCAAGCTCCCGGAGGGGCGGCTATAGTTTACAATGAGCAGTTCTTC. Translating it yields CASSQAPGGAAIVYNEQFF.